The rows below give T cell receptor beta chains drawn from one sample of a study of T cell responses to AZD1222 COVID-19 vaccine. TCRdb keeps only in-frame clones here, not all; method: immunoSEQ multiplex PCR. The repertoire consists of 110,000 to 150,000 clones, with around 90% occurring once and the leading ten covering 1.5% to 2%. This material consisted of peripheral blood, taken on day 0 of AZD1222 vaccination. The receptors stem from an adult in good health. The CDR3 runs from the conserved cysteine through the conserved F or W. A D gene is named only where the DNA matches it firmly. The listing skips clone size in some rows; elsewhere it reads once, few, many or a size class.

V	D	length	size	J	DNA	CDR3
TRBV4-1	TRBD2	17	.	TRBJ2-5	TGCGCCAGCAGCCAAGATCTCCCGGGGGGGCCGAAAGAGACCCAGTACTTC	CASSQDLPGGPKETQYF
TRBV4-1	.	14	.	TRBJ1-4	TGCGCCAGCAGCCAAGTTTCTAGGGGTGTTAAACTGTTTTTT	CASSQVSRGVKLFF
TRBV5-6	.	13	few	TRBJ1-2	TGTGCCAGCAGCTTGGGACAGAACTATGGCTACACCTTC	CASSLGQNYGYTF
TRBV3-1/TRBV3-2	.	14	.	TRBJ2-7	TGTGCCAGCGGACGATCAGAGGGGTCCGACGAGCAGTACTTC	CASGRSEGSDEQYF
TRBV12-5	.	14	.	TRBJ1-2	TGTGCTAGTGGTAGGACCCCAGGGTCCCGTGGCTACACCTTC	CASGRTPGSRGYTF
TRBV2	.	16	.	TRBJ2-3	TGTGCCAGCAGGGAAGAGGGGGAAGGTTTAATGGATACGCAGTATTTT	CASREEGEGLMDTQYF
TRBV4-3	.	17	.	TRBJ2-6	TGCGCCAGCAGCCAAGAGGGGCAGAGCTCTGGGGCCAACGTCCTGACTTTC	CASSQEGQSSGANVLTF
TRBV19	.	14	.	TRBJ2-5	TGTGCCAGTAGTATTAACGGGGTCCAAGAGACCCAGTACTTC	CASSINGVQETQYF
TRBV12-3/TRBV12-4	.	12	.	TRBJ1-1	TGTGCCAGCAGTTTACAGAACACTGAAGCTTTCTTT	CASSLQNTEAFF
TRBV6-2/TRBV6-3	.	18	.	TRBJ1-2	TGTGCCAGCAGTTACTCGACCACCCAAATCGACAGAGTCTATGGCTACACCTTC	CASSYSTTQIDRVYGYTF
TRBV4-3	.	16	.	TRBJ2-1	TGCGCCAGCAGCCAAGATTCCGGTACAGGGGGGGCTGAGCAGTTCTTC	CASSQDSGTGGAEQFF
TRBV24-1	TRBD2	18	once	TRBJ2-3	TGTGCCACCAGTGACTCGGGACTAGCGGGGGGGCCGGGGGATACGCAGTATTTT	CATSDSGLAGGPGDTQYF
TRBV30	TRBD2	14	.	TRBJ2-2	TGTGCCTGGAGTGAGCTAGCGGCCACCGGGGAGCTGTTTTTT	CAWSELAATGELFF
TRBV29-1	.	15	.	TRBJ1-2	TGCAGCGTTGAAGATCTGGGGGCGAGGTCTCGAGGCTACACCTTC	CSVEDLGARSRGYTF
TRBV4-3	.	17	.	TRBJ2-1	TGCGCCAGCAGCCAACAATGGGTCGGGGGGCCCTACAATGAGCAGTTCTTC	CASSQQWVGGPYNEQFF
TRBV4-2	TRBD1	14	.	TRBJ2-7	TGTGCCAGCAGCCAAGGGGGACAGGGGCCCGAGCAGTACTTC	CASSQGGQGPEQYF
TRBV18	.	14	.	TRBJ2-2	TGTGCCAGCTCACCCCGACAGCGCACCGGGGAGCTGTTTTTT	CASSPRQRTGELFF
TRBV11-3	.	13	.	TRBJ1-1	TGTGCCAGCAGCTTTGTTTCAGGATTTGAAGCTTTCTTT	CASSFVSGFEAFF
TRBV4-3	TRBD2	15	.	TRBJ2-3	TGCGCCAGCAGCTTAGTAGCGGGGGGAGAAGATACGCAGTATTTT	CASSLVAGGEDTQYF
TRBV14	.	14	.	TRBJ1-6	TGTGCCAGCAGCCAGGGTATCTATAATTCACCCCTCCACTTT	CASSQGIYNSPLHF
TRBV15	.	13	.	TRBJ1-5	TGTGCCACCAGCAGAAGTAAAAATCAGCCCCAGCATTTT	CATSRSKNQPQHF
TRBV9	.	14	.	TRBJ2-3	TGTGCCAGCGGTTGGCGCAGAAACCCGGATACGCAGTATTTT	CASGWRRNPDTQYF
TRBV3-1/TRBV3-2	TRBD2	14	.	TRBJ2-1	TGTGCCAGCACCCCGCTAGCGGGGAACAATGAGCAGTTCTTC	CASTPLAGNNEQFF
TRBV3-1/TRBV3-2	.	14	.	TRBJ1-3	TGTGCCAGCAGCCAAGCCGGGTATGGAAACACCATATATTTT	CASSQAGYGNTIYF
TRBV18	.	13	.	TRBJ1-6	TGTGCCAGCTCACCACCTCGAAATTCACCCCTCCACTTT	CASSPPRNSPLHF
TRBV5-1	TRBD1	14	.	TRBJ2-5	TGCGCCAGCAGCTTCCGGGACAGGGTGGAGACCCAGTACTTC	CASSFRDRVETQYF
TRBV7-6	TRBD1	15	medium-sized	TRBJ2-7	TGTGCCAGCAGCTTAGGTCCCGGACAGGGAGCCGAGCAGTACTTC	CASSLGPGQGAEQYF
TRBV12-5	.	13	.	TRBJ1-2	TGTGCTAGTGGTTTGTGGGGGGGCTATGGCTACACCTTC	CASGLWGGYGYTF
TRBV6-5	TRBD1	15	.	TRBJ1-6	TGTGCCAGTAACAGGGGACAGCTCTATAATTCACCCCTCCACTTT	CASNRGQLYNSPLHF
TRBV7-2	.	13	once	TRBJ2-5	TGTGCCAGCAGCTCGGGTCCATGGGAGACCCAGTACTTC	CASSSGPWETQYF
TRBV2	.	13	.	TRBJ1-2	TGTGCCAGCAGTGAAGGGAACCCCTCTGGCTACACCTTC	CASSEGNPSGYTF
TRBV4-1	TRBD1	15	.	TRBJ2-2	TGCGCCAGCAGCCAAGTGTACAGGGGCACCGGGGAGCTGTTTTTT	CASSQVYRGTGELFF
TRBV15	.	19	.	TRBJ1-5	TGTGCCACCAGCAGTAGCTCGGGACCGCCCGGTCGAGACAATCAGCCCCAGCATTTT	CATSSSSGPPGRDNQPQHF
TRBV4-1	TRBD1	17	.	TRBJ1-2	TGCGCCAGCAGCCAGCAGCCCGGGGACAGGGCTAACTATGGCTACACCTTC	CASSQQPGDRANYGYTF
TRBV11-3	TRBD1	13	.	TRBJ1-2	TGTGCCAGCGAGACACAGGGGGCCTATGGCTACACCTTC	CASETQGAYGYTF